This TCR beta chain was captured by sequencing in a study of T cell responses to AZD1222 COVID-19 vaccine. Here immunoSEQ multiplex PCR was the method, and the copy in TCRdb shows in-frame clones only, minus some. Here the sample spans some 150,000 clones, approximately 90% being singletons. This CDR3 region has 15 residues. Germline V CDR1 and CDR2: MNHEY, SVGAGI. Losses at the gene ends were 2 bases for V and 5 bases for J; bases not matched to a gene: 2. The chain links TRBV6-5 to TRBJ1-4; 10 positions agree with TRBD1. The sample in question was peripheral blood, obtained on day 0 of AZD1222 vaccination. This TCR was recovered from an adult in good health. The CDR3 sequence: CASSYTTGGNEKLFF. The DNA for the CDR3 is TGTGCCAGCAGTTACACGACAGGGGGCAATGAAAAACTGTTTTTT.